This is a list of T cell receptor beta chains from one sample in a study of T cell responses to AZD1222 COVID-19 vaccine. The assay was immunoSEQ multiplex PCR, and TCRdb's table has in-frame clones only and misses some. The sample holds around 250,000 clones; approximately 95% are singletons and the top ten take 0.5% to 0.65%. This sample comprised peripheral blood, obtained on day 0 of AZD1222 vaccination. These receptors came from an adult in good health. CDR3s include the opening cysteine and the closing phenylalanine or tryptophan. A D gene is named only where the DNA matches it firmly. For some rows the clone size is stated as once, few or many, or as a class when expanded; others skip it.

size: .; D: .; V: TRBV18; J: TRBJ2-7; DNA: TGTGCCAGCTCACCAGGAGTCGCGGACTCCTACGAGCAGTACTTC; CDR3: CASSPGVADSYEQYF
size: .; D: .; V: TRBV27; J: TRBJ2-2; DNA: TGTGCCAGCAGTTTTTCCACTAACACCGGGGAGCTGTTTTTT; CDR3: CASSFSTNTGELFF
size: .; D: TRBD2; V: TRBV2; J: TRBJ2-3; DNA: TGTGCCAGCAGTTCCCTGGGGGGGACCAACACAGATACGCAGTATTTT; CDR3: CASSSLGGTNTDTQYF
size: once; D: .; V: TRBV7-8; J: TRBJ2-2; DNA: TGTGCCAGCAGCCCAACGGGGGCGGCGACCGGGGAGCTGTTTTTT; CDR3: CASSPTGAATGELFF
size: .; D: .; V: TRBV7-2; J: TRBJ2-5; DNA: TGTGCCAGCAGCCCCGGAGGGCCAGAGACCCAGTACTTC; CDR3: CASSPGGPETQYF
size: .; D: TRBD1; V: TRBV3-1/TRBV3-2; J: TRBJ2-7; DNA: TGTGCCAGCAGCCAAGGGCTACAGGGGTTAACCTACGAGCAGTACTTC; CDR3: CASSQGLQGLTYEQYF
size: once; D: .; V: TRBV9; J: TRBJ2-3; DNA: TGTGCCAGCAGCGTAGATTTAGCAGATACGCAGTATTTT; CDR3: CASSVDLADTQYF
size: once; D: TRBD1; V: TRBV6-5; J: TRBJ1-6; DNA: TGTGCCAGCAGCCCGGGACAGGGCTGGGATTCACCCCTCCACTTT; CDR3: CASSPGQGWDSPLHF
size: .; D: .; V: TRBV7-9; J: TRBJ1-4; DNA: TGTGCCAGCAGCTTATCAGGGGCGGCTAATGAAAAACTGTTTTTT; CDR3: CASSLSGAANEKLFF
size: .; D: TRBD2; V: TRBV6-5; J: TRBJ2-7; DNA: TGTGCCGCTCGGCCGGCGGGAGGAGCTGGGTACGAGCAGTACTTC; CDR3: CAARPAGGAGYEQYF
size: many; D: .; V: TRBV20-1; J: TRBJ2-7; DNA: TGCAGTACGAAAGTTACCGACGAGCAGTACTTC; CDR3: CSTKVTDEQYF
size: once; D: .; V: TRBV27; J: TRBJ1-1; DNA: TGTGCCAGCAGTTCAACCTTCGTCTCCGAGGGCACTGAAGCTTTCTTT; CDR3: CASSSTFVSEGTEAFF
size: .; D: .; V: TRBV7-9; J: TRBJ2-7; DNA: TGTGCCAGCAGCTTAGATGACGAGCAGTACTTC; CDR3: CASSLDDEQYF
size: .; D: TRBD2; V: TRBV5-1; J: TRBJ2-1; DNA: TGCGCCAGCAGCTACGGACTAGCGGGGAGCTCCTACAATGAGCAGTTCTTC; CDR3: CASSYGLAGSSYNEQFF
size: .; D: .; V: TRBV21-1; J: TRBJ1-5; DNA: TGTGCCAGCAGCAAAGCGGGCAAAAAGAGCAATCAGCCCCAGCATTTT; CDR3: CASSKAGKKSNQPQHF
size: .; D: .; V: TRBV9; J: TRBJ1-3; DNA: TGTGCCAGCAGCCCGGACTTGCTCTCTGGAAACACCATATATTTT; CDR3: CASSPDLLSGNTIYF
size: .; D: .; V: TRBV5-1; J: TRBJ1-4; DNA: TGCGCCAGCAGGGTGGACGGCGAAAAACTGTTTTTT; CDR3: CASRVDGEKLFF
size: .; D: TRBD1; V: TRBV6-5; J: TRBJ1-4; DNA: TGTGCCAGCATTACTGGGACAGGGGATGAAAAACTGTTTTTT; CDR3: CASITGTGDEKLFF
size: .; D: TRBD2; V: TRBV27; J: TRBJ2-2; DNA: TGTGCCAGCAGTTCCTCTAGCGGGAGAAGGACCGGGGAGCTGTTTTTT; CDR3: CASSSSSGRRTGELFF
size: .; D: .; V: TRBV12-3/TRBV12-4; J: TRBJ2-5; DNA: TGTGCCAGCAGTTTAACGGAGACCCAGTACTTC; CDR3: CASSLTETQYF
size: .; D: TRBD1; V: TRBV9; J: TRBJ1-2; DNA: TGTGCCAGCAGCGTAGGCGGGGAAATGGACAGGGGTTATGGCTACACCTTC; CDR3: CASSVGGEMDRGYGYTF
size: .; D: .; V: TRBV28; J: TRBJ2-7; DNA: TGTGCCAGCAGTCTCCCGGGGTCTCCGAGCTCCTACGAGCAGTACTTC; CDR3: CASSLPGSPSSYEQYF
size: .; D: .; V: TRBV3-1/TRBV3-2; J: TRBJ2-2; DNA: TGTGCCATCAAAGCGGACACCGGGGAGCTGTTTTTT; CDR3: CAIKADTGELFF
size: .; D: .; V: TRBV4-3; J: TRBJ2-6; DNA: TGCGCCAGCAGCCAAGATCACAAAGGGTCCTCTGGGGCCAACGTCCTGACTTTC; CDR3: CASSQDHKGSSGANVLTF
size: .; D: .; V: TRBV6-5; J: TRBJ1-1; DNA: TGTGCCAGCAGCTACTCGGAGGGGGACACTGAAGCTTTCTTT; CDR3: CASSYSEGDTEAFF
size: once; D: TRBD1; V: TRBV2; J: TRBJ1-3; DNA: TGTGCCAGCAGCCAACAGGGGGCTAACGGAAACACCATATATTTT; CDR3: CASSQQGANGNTIYF
size: .; D: TRBD1; V: TRBV6-5; J: TRBJ1-6; DNA: TGTGCCAGCAGTTACCGGGACAGGGCGGTATCACCCCTCCACTTT; CDR3: CASSYRDRAVSPLHF
size: .; D: .; V: TRBV2; J: TRBJ1-1; DNA: TGTGCCAGCAGTGGGGGGGCGGCTTTCTTT; CDR3: CASSGGAAFF